Sequencing of this T cell receptor (beta chain) was carried out in a study of pediatric ulcerative colitis. During colonoscopy, one to two rectal pinch biopsies were collected. TCRdb's copy holds only in-frame clones and misses some; the assay was immunoSEQ multiplex PCR. The table has approximately 22,000 clones, 71% seen once. The source of this sequence is a boy aged 5-17 years with severe ulcerative colitis. The material sequenced was gut tissue.

The CDR3 loop is CASSLGGQLGNNEQFF. DNA of the CDR3: TGCGCCAGCAGCTTGGGGGGACAGTTAGGCAACAATGAGCAGTTCTTC. This sequence joins TRBV5-1 and TRBJ2-1, with TRBD1 matching 7 bases. The germline V gene has CDR1 SGHRS and CDR2 YFSETQ. This CDR3 is 16 amino acids long. The junction had 8 bases not matched to a gene; V was cut back by 0 bases and J by 5 bases. Supplemented by reference TRBV5-1 and TRBJ2-1, the full variable domain reads KAGVTQTPRYLIKTRGQQVTLSCSPISGHRSVSWYQQTPGQGLQFLFEYFSETQRNKGNFPGRFSGRQFSNSRSEMNVSTLELGDSALYLCASSLGGQLGNNEQFFGPGTRLTVL.